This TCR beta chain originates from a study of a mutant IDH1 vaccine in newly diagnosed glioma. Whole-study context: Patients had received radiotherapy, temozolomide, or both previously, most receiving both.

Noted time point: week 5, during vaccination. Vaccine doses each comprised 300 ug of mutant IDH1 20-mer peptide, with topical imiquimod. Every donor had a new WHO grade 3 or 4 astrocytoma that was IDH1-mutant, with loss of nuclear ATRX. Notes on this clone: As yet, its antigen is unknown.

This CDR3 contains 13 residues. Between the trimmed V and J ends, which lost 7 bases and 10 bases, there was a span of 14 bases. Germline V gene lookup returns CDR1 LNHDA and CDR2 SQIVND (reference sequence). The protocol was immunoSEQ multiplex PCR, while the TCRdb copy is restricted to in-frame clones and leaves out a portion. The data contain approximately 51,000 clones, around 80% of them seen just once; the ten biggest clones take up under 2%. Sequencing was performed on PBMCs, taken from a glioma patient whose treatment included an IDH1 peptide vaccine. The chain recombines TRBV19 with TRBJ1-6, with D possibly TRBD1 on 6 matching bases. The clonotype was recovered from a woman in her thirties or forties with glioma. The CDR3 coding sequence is TGTGCCAGTAAGGGCAGGGGCCACTCACCCCTCCACTTT. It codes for CASKGRGHSPLHF.